What follows is one TCR beta chain and its context. TCRdb itself ran the 5' RACE reads through MiXCR, one entry per CDR3 protein. Of 1,800,000 or so distinct CDR3 sequences listed, under 35% were seen once; the top ten hold under 0.35%. The data stem from a study of identical twins. Looked up from germline, CDR1 is SGHAT and CDR2 is FQNNGV. The V segment lost 3 bases and the J segment 5 bases; nucleotides outside the gene matches: 12. The CDR3 contains 16 residues. The receptor was isolated from a newborn girl in good health. The chain uses TRBV11-2 and TRBJ1-2; TRBD1 matches at 7 bases. Sequences were obtained from cord blood. CDR3 nucleotide sequence: TGTGCCAGCAGCTTTATGGGGCCCACAGGGGAGTATGGCTACACCTTC. Its translation is CASSFMGPTGEYGYTF.